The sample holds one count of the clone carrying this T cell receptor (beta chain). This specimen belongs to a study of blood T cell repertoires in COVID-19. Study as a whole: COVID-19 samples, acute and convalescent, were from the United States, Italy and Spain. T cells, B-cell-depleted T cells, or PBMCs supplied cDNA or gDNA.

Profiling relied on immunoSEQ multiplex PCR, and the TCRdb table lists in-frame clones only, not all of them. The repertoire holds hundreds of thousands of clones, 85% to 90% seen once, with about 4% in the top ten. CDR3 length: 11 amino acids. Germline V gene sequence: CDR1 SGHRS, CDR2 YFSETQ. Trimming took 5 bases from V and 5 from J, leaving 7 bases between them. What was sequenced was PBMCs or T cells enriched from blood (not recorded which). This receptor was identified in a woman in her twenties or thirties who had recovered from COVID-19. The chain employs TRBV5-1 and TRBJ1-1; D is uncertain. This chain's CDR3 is CASRAGTEAFF. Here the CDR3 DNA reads TGCGCCAGCAGGGCGGGGACTGAAGCTTTCTTT.